The 13 T cell receptor beta chains below come from one sample, sequenced in a study of T cells in Graves' hyperthyroidism and ophthalmopathy. Template material for amplifying TCR beta CDR3 regions consisted of RNA transcripts. The TCR CDR3 first-round RT-PCR relied on the HTBI primer set. In TCRdb, the multiplex PCR reads were re-called with MiXCR into one record per CDR3 protein. This table holds about 480,000 distinct CDR3 sequences, approximately 15% found once. The sequencing input was blood. These receptors all come from a woman under 30 with Graves' hyperthyroidism.

This sequence joins TRBV19 and TRBJ2-2; 13 bases match TRBD2. The CDR3 length is 17 residues. V trimming: 6 bases; J trimming: 4 bases; junction bases outside the gene matches: 8. Germline assignment: CDR1 LNHDA and CDR2 SQIVND (reference sequence). The DNA of the CDR3 is TGTGCCAGTAGCCGGACTAGCGGGAGCGGCGGCACCGGGGAGCTGTTTTTT. It encodes CASSRTSGSGGTGELFF.

This clonotype showed up just a few times. The V call is TRBV20-1, the J call TRBJ2-1; possibly TRBD2 for D (6 bases). The CDR3 extends over 13 amino acids. Trimming left V 3 bases short and J 4 bases short, with 10 bases between. The germline CDR1 and CDR2 sequences are DFQATT and SNEGSKA (reference sequence). The CDR3 DNA reads as TGCAGTGCTAGTAGCGGACCGTACAATGAGCAGTTCTTC. Amino acid sequence: CSASSGPYNEQFF.

This clonotype came up many times. The rearrangement links TRBV11-2 to TRBJ1-1; D ambiguous. V dropped 0 bases and J dropped 7 bases, with 9 bases sitting between them. The germline V gene encodes CDR1 SGHAT and CDR2 FQNNGV. The CDR3 contains 13 residues. The CDR3 region is CASSLERASEAFF. The DNA of the CDR3 is TGTGCCAGCAGCTTAGAAAGGGCAAGTGAAGCTTTCTTT.

The chain couples TRBV7-8 to TRBJ2-1; 7 bases align to TRBD2. The V segment lost 5 bases and the J segment 1 base; nucleotides outside the gene matches: 20. CDR1 is SGHVS and CDR2 is FQNEAQ in the germline V gene. The CDR3 covers 20 residues. The CDR3: CASSPPCCGRYLNSYNEQFF. The CDR3 bases are TGTGCCAGCAGCCCCCCCTGTTGCGGGAGATATCTAAATTCCTACAATGAGCAGTTCTTC. Based on the CDR3 plus reference TRBV7-8 and TRBJ2-1, the full variable domain is GAGVSQSPRYKVAKRGQDVALRCDPISGHVSLFWYQQALGQGPEFLTYFQNEAQLDKSGLPSDRFFAERPEGSVSTLKIQRTQQEDSAVYLCASSPPCCGRYLNSYNEQFFGPGTRLTVL.

This clonotype was picked up many times. The V and J genes are TRBV6-5 and TRBJ2-7; TRBD2 aligns across 7 bases. The V gene end was trimmed by 2 bases and the J gene end by 1 base; junction bases not matched to a gene: 5. Germline V gene data show CDR1 as MNHEY and CDR2 as SVGAGI. This CDR3 is built from 15 residues. CDR3 amino acids: CASSYAGVISYEQYF. The CDR3 region has the DNA TGTGCCAGCAGTTACGCGGGGGTAATTTCCTACGAGCAGTACTTC.

This clonotype was recorded many times. The rearrangement joins TRBV2 to TRBJ2-2, with 7 bases aligning to TRBD1. Germline CDR1 SNHLY, CDR2 FYNNEI. With V trimmed by 2 bases and J by 2 bases, 5 bases remained unmatched. The CDR3 has 16 amino acids. CDR3: CASSESRTGNTGELFF. CDR3 nucleotide sequence: TGTGCCAGCAGTGAAAGCCGGACAGGCAACACCGGGGAGCTGTTTTTT.

The sample holds many counts of this clonotype. The chain joins TRBV11-3 to TRBJ2-7; D might be TRBD2 (5 bases). The V gene lost 5 bases and the J gene lost 2 bases, with 22 bases spanning the gap. Germline assignment: CDR1 SGHNT and CDR2 YENEEA. This CDR3 has 17 amino acids. In DNA, the CDR3 is TGTGCCAGCAGCGCCCTGTCGTACTTGCCCGGGGCCTACGAGCAGTACTTC. Translation gives CASSALSYLPGAYEQYF.

This clonotype was observed at least ten times. Sequence at one end of the junction differs from germline and may be a read error. The chain is built from TRBV19 and TRBJ1-1; D is uncertain. Germline loops: CDR1 LNHDA, CDR2 SQIVND (reference sequence). The CDR3 spans 11 residues. CDR3 protein: CASSIGTEAFF. The CDR3 region has the DNA TGTGCCAGCAGTATCGGCACTGAAGCTTTCTTT.

The chain recombines TRBV9 with TRBJ2-1; unclear D gene. The CDR3 extends over 13 amino acids. Trimming cost V 4 bases and J 7 bases, with 12 bases left between them. Germline-derived CDR1 and CDR2 are SGDLS and YYNGEE. This CDR3 is CASSFYVGNEQFF. Here the CDR3 DNA reads TGTGCCAGCAGCTTCTACGTTGGGAATGAGCAGTTCTTC.

At least ten counts were recorded for this clonotype. CDR3 region: CASSSRQGARDTEAFF. CDR3 nucleotides: TGTGCCAGCAGCTCTAGACAGGGGGCGCGGGACACTGAAGCTTTCTTT. The chain couples TRBV7-9 to TRBJ1-1; TRBD1 matches 10 bases. The CDR3 consists of 16 residues. The germline V gene has CDR1 SEHNR and CDR2 FQNEAQ (reference sequence). J was trimmed by 3 bases and V by 4 bases; bases with no gene match: 8.

A word on this clonotype: It may be a read error: a sequence one base away is much more abundant. The rearrangement links TRBV19 to TRBJ2-1, with a possible D match to TRBD2 (5 bases). The CDR3 length is 15 residues. V shed 3 bases and J shed 3 bases, with 12 bases lying between them. The V gene's germline CDR1 is LNHDA and CDR2 SQIVND (reference sequence). CDR3 sequence reads: CASSIGDYYYNEQFF. CDR3 DNA sequence: TGTGCCAGTAGTATCGGGGATTACTACTACAATGAGCAGTTCTTC.

This clonotype was seen ten or more times. The V and J genes are TRBV5-1 and TRBJ2-1; 9 nucleotides line up with TRBD2. CDR3 size: 15 residues. Germline V CDR1 and CDR2: SGHRS, YFSETQ. With V trimmed by 1 base and J by 3 bases, 2 bases remained unmatched. The CDR3 sequence: CASSLSAGGYNEQFF. As DNA, the CDR3 is TGCGCCAGCAGCTTGTCAGCGGGAGGCTACAATGAGCAGTTCTTC.

The chain has TRBV11-3 and TRBJ2-7, with D perhaps matching TRBD1 (6 bases). Trimming took 6 bases from V and 0 from J, leaving 15 bases between them. Per germline, CDR1 SGHNT and CDR2 YENEEA. This CDR3 is 15 amino acids long. CDR3 nucleotides: TGTGCCAGCAGTCGAGACAGGTTGAGCTCCTACGAGCAGTACTTC. Amino acid sequence: CASSRDRLSSYEQYF.